This T cell receptor beta chain was identified in a study of T cell responses to AZD1222 COVID-19 vaccine. Study-level results: Vaccine-associated CD4 TCRs ranged over spike, dominating at 160-218 and 743-854.

V gave up 1 base and J gave up 11 bases; unmatched junction bases: 8. The CDR3 consists of 15 residues. In germline, CDR1 is LGHDT, CDR2 YNNKEL (reference sequence). Produced via immunoSEQ multiplex PCR; TCRdb's table is partial and in-frame only. The data show tens of thousands of clones, roughly 88% seen once. As concerns this clone: Its antigen is as yet unknown.

The sequence was obtained from an adult who received the AZD1222 COVID-19 vaccine. Here the sequenced sample was peripheral blood, taken 28 days after the second AZD1222 dose. The chain recombines TRBV3-1 (or the pseudogene TRBV3-2) with TRBJ2-1; 10 bases agree with TRBD2. The CDR3 DNA reads TGTGCCAGCAGCCAAGGGAGCGGGAGGGGCCCCAAGCAGTTCTTC. It codes for CASSQGSGRGPKQFF.